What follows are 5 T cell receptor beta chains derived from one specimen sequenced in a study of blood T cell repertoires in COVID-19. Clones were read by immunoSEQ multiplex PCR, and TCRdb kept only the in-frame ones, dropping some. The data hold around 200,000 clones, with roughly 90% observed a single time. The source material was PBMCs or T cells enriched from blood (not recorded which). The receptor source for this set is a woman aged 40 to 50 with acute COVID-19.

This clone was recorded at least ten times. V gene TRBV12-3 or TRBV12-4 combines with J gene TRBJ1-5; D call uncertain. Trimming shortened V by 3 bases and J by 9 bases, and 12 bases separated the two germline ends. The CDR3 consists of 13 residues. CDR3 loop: CASSFTREGPQHF. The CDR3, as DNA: TGTGCCAGCAGTTTCACAAGGGAGGGGCCCCAGCATTTT.

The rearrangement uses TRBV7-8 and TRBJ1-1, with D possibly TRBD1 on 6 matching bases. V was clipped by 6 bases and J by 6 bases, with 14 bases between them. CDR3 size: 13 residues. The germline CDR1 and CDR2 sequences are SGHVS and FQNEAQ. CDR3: CASSPGARSEAFF. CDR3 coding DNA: TGTGCCAGCAGTCCAGGGGCGCGGTCTGAAGCTTTCTTT.

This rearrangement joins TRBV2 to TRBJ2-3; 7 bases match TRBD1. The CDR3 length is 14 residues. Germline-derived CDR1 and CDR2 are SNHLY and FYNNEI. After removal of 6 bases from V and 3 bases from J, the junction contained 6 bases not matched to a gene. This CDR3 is CASRDRFETDTQYF. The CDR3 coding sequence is TGTGCCAGCAGGGACAGGTTCGAAACAGATACGCAGTATTTT.

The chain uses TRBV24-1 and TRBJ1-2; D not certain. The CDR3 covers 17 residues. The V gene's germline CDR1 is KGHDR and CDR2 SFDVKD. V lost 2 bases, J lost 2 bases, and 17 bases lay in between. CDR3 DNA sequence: TGTGCCACCAGTGATTCACGGACCCTTTCGGGAAACTATGGCTACACCTTC. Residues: CATSDSRTLSGNYGYTF.

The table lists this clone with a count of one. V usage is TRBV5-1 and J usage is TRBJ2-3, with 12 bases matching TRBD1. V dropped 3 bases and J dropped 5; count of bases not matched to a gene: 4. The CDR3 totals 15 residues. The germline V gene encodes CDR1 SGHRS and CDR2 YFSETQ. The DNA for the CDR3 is TGCGCCAGCAGCTCCGGGACAGGGGGCGGAGATACGCAGTATTTT. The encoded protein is CASSSGTGGGDTQYF.